This T cell receptor beta chain was recorded in a study of regulatory T cells in long-lasting Graves disease (dated by TCRdb to about 2021). General notes on the study: In the newly diagnosed Graves' disease group, patients had been taking antithyroid drugs for less than 3 months. A total of about 33 samples underwent TCR sequencing, from 13 patients with persistent Graves' disease and approximately 20 patients with newly diagnosed Graves' disease. Patients with persistent Graves' disease were compared with patients with newly diagnosed Graves' disease using TCR sequencing and RNA sequencing of peripheral blood. The study took place in China and was registered as a clinical trial. Here is what the overall study found, with its caveats: Only the TCR beta chain was sequenced and analyzed. The small sample size was acknowledged by the authors as a limitation that may reduce accuracy. The study examined only peripheral blood because the primary lesion, thyroid tissue, could not be accessed. Persistent Graves' disease patients showed lower TCR Shannon entropy and fewer highly expanded clones than newly diagnosed patients, suggesting clonal expansion. Persistent disease showed preferential use of TRBV28, TRBJ1-2 and TRBJ2-5, whereas newly diagnosed disease favored TRBV20-1 and TRBJ2-1. Patients with persistent disease shared more public clonotypes (approximately 2,500) than newly diagnosed patients did (more than 900).

Notes on this clonotype: What antigen it recognizes has not been identified. The record has no base qualities; no much larger clone is one base away.

The time point label, as the study defines it: newly diagnosed GD, antithyroid drugs for less than 3 months. For both TCR sequencing and RNA sequencing, RNA was extracted from PBMCs using TRIzol. The diagnosis of Graves' disease was made according to American Thyroid Association guidelines. Recruitment of patients was carried out at an endocrinology department in Xi'an, China. Each patient gave 7 to 9.5 milliliters of peripheral blood, collected in an EDTA anticoagulant tube. Ficoll Paque Plus density gradient separation was used to isolate PBMCs, and no additional T cell sorting was done. An Agilent 2100 Bioanalyzer and agarose gel were used to assess RNA quality, and a NanoDrop 2000 was used to measure RNA concentration. V lost 5 bases and J lost 2 bases, and the count of bases not matched to a germline gene is 8. The CDR3 measures 16 amino acids from cysteine to phenylalanine. CDR3 DNA is the only sequence kept; it has 48 bases, read in frame from the first base. The germline V gene encodes CDR1 DFQATT and CDR2 SNEGSKA (reference sequence).

Libraries came from multiplex PCR. The instrument given in TCRdb is Illumina HiSeq 4000. TCR beta libraries were built with iRepertoire HTBI primers and Arm-PCR amplification of CDR3 regions. Before sequencing, the PCR products went through gel purification. Per the original workflow: A total of roughly 65 TRBV and approximately 15 TRBJ segments were identified across samples and were used for gene usage analysis of CDR3 amino acid clonotypes. Filtered high-quality paired reads were merged into contigs using COPE and FqMerger. Contigs were aligned with BLAST to IMGT TRBV, TRBD and TRBJ reference genes, and CDR3 was defined per IMGT. Any clonotype with a frequency above 0.1% was counted as a highly expanded clone. Shannon entropy was used to measure repertoire diversity, and the Gini coefficient was used to measure V-J evenness. Clonotypes shared by more than one individual were considered public. Clones were called with MiXCR by TCRdb after fastp trimmed the public reads at Q25, and only in-frame beta chains were retained. Rows with one shared CDR3 protein collapse into an entry with the most common genes and DNA. The V and J calls and clone size come from TCRdb's table, not from the authors' own analysis. The sample data list 550,000 to 600,000 distinct CDR3 sequences, and roughly a sixth of these were observed just once. Approximately 12% of the sample is in the top ten clones.

Another study also made use of these data, one on T cells in Graves' hyperthyroidism and ophthalmopathy. As the second publication notes: A patient counted as having stable Graves' hyperthyroidism if no progression to ophthalmopathy occurred over 18 months of follow-up. Hyperthyroidism patients were newly diagnosed, had a disease duration of under 2 months, and were aged 18 to 65 years. Exclusion was applied to patients with uncontrolled infections, other autoimmune diseases, pregnancy or lactation. Clinical symptoms, serum thyroxine and TRAb, thyroid ultrasound, and orbital computed tomography formed the basis for the diagnoses. The TCR CDR3 was subjected to a first round of RT-PCR using the HTBI primer set and the Qiagen OneStep RT-PCR kit. Most expanded thyroid clonotypes (frequency above 0.001) were also detected in blood, suggesting blood repertoires may reflect thyroid immune responses. A model built on a 13 V-J signature distinguished ophthalmopathy from stable hyperthyroidism, reaching 87.88% sensitivity and around 81% specificity in cross-validation and 80%/75% in testing. In validation, the model predicted progression to ophthalmopathy with approximately 71% sensitivity and 72% to 85% specificity, a median of 6.5 months before onset. To identify distinguishing TCR V-J signatures, a discovery cohort of 90 to 100 patients was used, comprising 43 with Graves' ophthalmopathy and around 57 with stable Graves' hyperthyroidism. Whether ophthalmopathy could be predicted prospectively was tested in an independent validation cohort made up of roughly 19 hyperthyroidism patients plus 17 patients who later progressed to ophthalmopathy. The 95 to 100 discovery patients were randomly divided into training and test sets at a 7:3 ratio. The study also compared thyroid tissue and blood T-cell repertoires from more than five Graves' hyperthyroidism patients. Once sampling was done, hyperthyroidism patients were given methimazole at a starting dose of 30 mg daily, whereas ophthalmopathy patients were given high-dose intravenous methylprednisolone. The libraries were constructed in a second round of multiplex PCR and then size-selected and purified. Libraries were sequenced paired-end with 100 bp reads on an Illumina HiSeq2000. SOAPnuke was used to process the raw data, with reads discarded if the reads contained adapters or uncalled bases, had a mean Phred below 15, or lacked an exact constant-primer or identifier match. COPE v1.2.5 was used to merge high-quality paired reads, and clonotypes were defined as unique nucleotide sequences. MiTCR v1.1 was used to align the clonotypes against IMGT TRBV, TRBD and TRBJ reference segments. Analysis was restricted to V-J combinations with a frequency above 0.0001, which covered roughly 99% of repertoires. A TCS score was defined as the ratio between F50 (clonal expansion) and ExV (chaos), using BLOSUM62-based TCRdist between CDR3 peptides within each V-J. Welch's t-statistics and random forest reduced around 510 V-J features to 13, which were used in a naive Bayes classifier (R e1071). Sample size was not statistically predetermined, and blinding of investigators to group allocation was not performed. TCR Vbeta CDR3 sequencing of 120 to 150 peripheral blood samples (approximately 44 ophthalmopathy, about 75 hyperthyroidism and approximately 17 progressor patients) is reported in the paper.

The TCR comes from a man between 18 and 35 years old with Graves disease. Donor details come from another sample of the same person, matched by shared clones. The sequencing used peripheral blood mononuclear cells (PBMCs), collected at new diagnosis, from a patient treated with antithyroid drugs. The chain is assembled from TRBV20-1 and TRBJ2-3, and TRBD2 aligns with 12 junction nucleotides. The DNA sequence is TGCAGTGCTGGGGGGCTAGCGGGAGGGCCCACAGATACGCAGTATTTT. It encodes CSAGGLAGGPTDTQYF.